This T cell receptor (beta chain) was captured by sequencing in a study of cytomegalovirus exposure and HLA in healthy donors. Overall study context: There were roughly 80 million unique TCRs (from HLA-typed donors) in an early data release. Study-wide results and caveats: Previous analysis showed most TCR beta V segments were productive about 90% or about 30% of the time.

The primer mix had 60 Vbeta and 13 Jbeta primers. This table comes from immunoSEQ multiplex PCR, and its TCRdb copy is limited to in-frame clones, with some not included. The sample comprises approximately 190,000 clones, more than 75% of which are singletons, and 6.5% rests with the top ten. Concerning this clone: Its antigen is not known.

The TCR comes from a woman aged 45-65 years in good health and CMV-seropositive. Sequenced sample: PBMCs.

In nucleotides, the CDR3 is TGTGCCAGCAGCTTACACAGTTCTTATGGCTACACCTTC. Its translation is CASSLHSSYGYTF. The rearrangement uses TRBV7-6 and TRBJ1-2; D gene ambiguous. CDR1 and CDR2 from the germline V gene are SGHVS and FNYEAQ. V was pared by 2 bases and J by 5 bases, with 9 bases between. This CDR3 comprises 13 residues.